Here is one T cell receptor (beta chain) with its context. The antigen is unknown. This entry comes from a study of shared clonotypes between healthy human individuals. The wider study: Three CD4 naive, three CD4 memory, two CD8 naive and one CD8 memory plate were used per donor.

Trimming cost V 7 bases and J 4 bases; bases outside gene matches: 6. The germline V gene encodes CDR1 MNHNS and CDR2 SASEGT. The CDR3 spans 14 residues. The protocol was immunoSEQ multiplex PCR, while the TCRdb copy is restricted to in-frame clones and leaves out a portion. This table holds around 2.3 million clones, approximately 94% found once. Whole-study findings and limits: Approximately 4.9% of naive CD4 clonotypes were shared across several donors. It was the few donors that limited the genetic and exposure-history diversity represented.

This chain connects TRBV6-1 to TRBJ1-5; the match to TRBD1 covers 8 bases. The sequence was collected from a young man in good health. Sequencing was carried out using naive CD4+ T cells sorted from blood. Subset in this sample: CD45RA+ positively selected. The CDR3 bases are TGTGCCAGCACTCCTGACAGGGGAAATCAGCCCCAGCATTTT. This translates into CASTPDRGNQPQHF.